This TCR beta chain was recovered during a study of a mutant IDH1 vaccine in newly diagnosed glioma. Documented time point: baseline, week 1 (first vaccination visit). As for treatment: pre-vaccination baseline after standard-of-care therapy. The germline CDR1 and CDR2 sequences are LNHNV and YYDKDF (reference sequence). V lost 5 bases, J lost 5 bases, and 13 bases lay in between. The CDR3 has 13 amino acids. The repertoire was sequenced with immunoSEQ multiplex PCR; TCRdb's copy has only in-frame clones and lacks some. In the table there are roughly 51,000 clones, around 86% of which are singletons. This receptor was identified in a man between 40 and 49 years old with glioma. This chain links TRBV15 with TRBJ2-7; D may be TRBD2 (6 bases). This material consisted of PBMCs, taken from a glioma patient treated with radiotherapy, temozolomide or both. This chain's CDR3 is CATSLVSGDEQYF. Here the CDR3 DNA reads TGTGCCACCAGCCTTGTTAGCGGTGACGAGCAGTACTTC. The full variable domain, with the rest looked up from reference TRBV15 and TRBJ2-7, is DAMVIQNPRYQVTQFGKPVTLSCSQTLNHNVMYWYQQKSSQAPKLLFHYYDKDFNNEADTPDNFQSRRPNTSFCFLDIRSPGLGDTAMYLCATSLVSGDEQYFGPGTRLTVT.